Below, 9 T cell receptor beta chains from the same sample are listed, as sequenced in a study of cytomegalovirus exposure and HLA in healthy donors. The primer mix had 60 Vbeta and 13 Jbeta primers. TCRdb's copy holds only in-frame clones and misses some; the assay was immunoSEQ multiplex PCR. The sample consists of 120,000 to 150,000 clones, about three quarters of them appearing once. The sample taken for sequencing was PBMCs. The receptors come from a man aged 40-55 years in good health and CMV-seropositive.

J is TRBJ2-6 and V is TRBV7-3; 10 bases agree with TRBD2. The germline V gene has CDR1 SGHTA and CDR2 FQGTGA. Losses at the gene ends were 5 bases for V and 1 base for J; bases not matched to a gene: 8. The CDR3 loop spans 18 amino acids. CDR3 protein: CASSRTSGKVSGANVLTF. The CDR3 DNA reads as TGTGCCAGCAGCAGAACTAGCGGGAAGGTTTCTGGGGCCAACGTCCTGACTTTC.

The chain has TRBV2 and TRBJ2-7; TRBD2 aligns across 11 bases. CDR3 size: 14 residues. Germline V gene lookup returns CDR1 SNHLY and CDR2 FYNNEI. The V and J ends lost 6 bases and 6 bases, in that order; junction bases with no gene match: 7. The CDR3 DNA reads TGTGCCAGCAGAGTCCAACTAGCGGGAGTCGAGCAGTACTTC. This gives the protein CASRVQLAGVEQYF.

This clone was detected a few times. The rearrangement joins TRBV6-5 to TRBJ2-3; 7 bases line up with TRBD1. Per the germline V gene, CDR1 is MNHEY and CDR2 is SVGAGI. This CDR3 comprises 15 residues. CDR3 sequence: CAGSGKGAGTDTQYF. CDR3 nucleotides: TGTGCAGGATCGGGTAAGGGGGCCGGCACAGATACGCAGTATTTT.

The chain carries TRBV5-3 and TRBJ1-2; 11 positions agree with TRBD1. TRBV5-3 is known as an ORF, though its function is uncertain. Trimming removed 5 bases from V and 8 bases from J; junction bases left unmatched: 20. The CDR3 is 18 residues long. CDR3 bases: TGTGCCAGAAGGCTTACCGGGACAGGGGGTAAGATCGACGACGGCTACACCTTC. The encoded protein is CARRLTGTGGKIDDGYTF.

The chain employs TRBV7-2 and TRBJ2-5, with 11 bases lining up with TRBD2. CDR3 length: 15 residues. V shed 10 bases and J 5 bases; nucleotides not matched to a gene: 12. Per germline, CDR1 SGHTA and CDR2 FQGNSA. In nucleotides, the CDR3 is TGTGCCACAGGACTAGCGGGCTTCATTGGGGAGACCCAGTACTTC. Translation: CATGLAGFIGETQYF.

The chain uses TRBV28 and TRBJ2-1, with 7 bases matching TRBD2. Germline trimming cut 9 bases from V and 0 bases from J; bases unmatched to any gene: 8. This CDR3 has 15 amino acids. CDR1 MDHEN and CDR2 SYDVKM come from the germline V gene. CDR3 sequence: CASITAGSSYNEQFF. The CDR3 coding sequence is TGTGCCAGTATCACAGCGGGAAGCTCCTACAATGAGCAGTTCTTC.

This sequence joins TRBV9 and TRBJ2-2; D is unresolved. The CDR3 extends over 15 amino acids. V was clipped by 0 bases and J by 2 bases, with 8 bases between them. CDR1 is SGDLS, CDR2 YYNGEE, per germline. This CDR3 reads CASSVDLPNTGELFF. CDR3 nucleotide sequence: TGTGCCAGCAGCGTAGACTTACCCAACACCGGGGAGCTGTTTTTT.

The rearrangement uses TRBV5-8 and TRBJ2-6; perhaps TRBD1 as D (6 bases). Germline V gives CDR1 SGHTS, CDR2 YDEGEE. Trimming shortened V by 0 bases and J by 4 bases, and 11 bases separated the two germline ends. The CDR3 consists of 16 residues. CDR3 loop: CASSLGGQSGANVLTF. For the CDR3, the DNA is TGTGCCAGCAGCTTGGGTGGACAGTCAGGGGCCAACGTCCTGACTTTC.

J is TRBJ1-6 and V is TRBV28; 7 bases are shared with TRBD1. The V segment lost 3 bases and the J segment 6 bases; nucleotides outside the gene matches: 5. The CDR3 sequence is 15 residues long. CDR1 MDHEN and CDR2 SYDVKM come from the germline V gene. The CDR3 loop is CASSFETGRNSPLHF. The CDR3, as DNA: TGTGCCAGCAGTTTTGAGACAGGGCGTAATTCACCCCTCCACTTT.